This passage covers 16 T cell receptor beta chains from one sample sequenced in a study of blood T cell repertoires in COVID-19. Repertoires were generated with immunoSEQ multiplex PCR, while TCRdb's copy carries only in-frame clones and drops some. The sample shows approximately 200,000 clones, roughly 87% of them seen only once. Sequencing used PBMCs or T cells enriched from blood (not recorded which). The receptors were sampled from a woman aged 25 to 39 who had recovered from COVID-19.

V and J are TRBV27 and TRBJ2-2, with 7 positions matching TRBD2. Germline CDR1 MNHEY, CDR2 SMNVEV (reference sequence). This CDR3 has 16 amino acids. V shed 6 bases, J shed 0 bases, and the junction held 7 bases outside the gene matches. This CDR3 reads CASRTRGVANTGELFF. CDR3 nucleotides: TGTGCCAGCAGGACCCGGGGGGTCGCGAACACCGGGGAGCTGTTTTTT.

This chain connects TRBV5-1 to TRBJ2-3; 7 bases agree with TRBD1. Germline trimming cut 6 bases from V and 0 bases from J; bases unmatched to any gene: 4. The CDR3 has 14 amino acids. Germline assignment: CDR1 SGHRS and CDR2 YFSETQ. Here the CDR3 DNA reads TGCGCCAGCACCAGGGACAGCAGCACAGATACGCAGTATTTT. This encodes CASTRDSSTDTQYF.

The chain uses TRBV3-1 (or the pseudogene TRBV3-2) and TRBJ2-7, with 8 bases identical to TRBD2. The CDR3 covers 14 residues. Germline loops: CDR1 LGHDT, CDR2 YNNKEL (reference sequence). V gave up 4 bases and J gave up 5 bases; unmatched junction bases: 7. Written as DNA, the CDR3 is TGTGCCAGCAGCCCGATCGGGGGGGCGGACGAGCAGTACTTC. Encoded protein: CASSPIGGADEQYF.

V is TRBV3-1 (or the pseudogene TRBV3-2) and J is TRBJ2-1, with 8 bases fitting TRBD2. The CDR3 contains 14 residues. Losses at the gene ends were 4 bases for V and 14 bases for J; bases not matched to a gene: 13. Germline V CDR1 and CDR2: LGHDT, YNNKEL (reference sequence). The chain's CDR3 is CASSLARLREVEFF. The CDR3 bases are TGTGCCAGCAGCCTCGCAAGGTTGCGGGAGGTGGAGTTCTTC.

V is TRBV9 and J is TRBJ2-7; 7 bases align to TRBD2. CDR1 and CDR2 (germline): SGDLS, YYNGEE. With V trimmed by 4 bases and J by 5 bases, 9 bases remained unmatched. The CDR3 has 14 residues. The CDR3 nucleotides are TGTGCCAGCAGCTCTTCCGCGGGAGTGAACGAGCAGTACTTC. It translates to CASSSSAGVNEQYF.

The chain employs TRBV11-3 and TRBJ2-7; TRBD2 agrees at 12 bases. Per germline, CDR1 SGHNT and CDR2 YENEEA. The CDR3 has 17 amino acids. V lost 0 bases and J lost 4; bases outside the gene matches: 7. Here the CDR3 reads CASSLDQLAGGMYEQYF. The CDR3 nucleotides read TGTGCCAGCAGCTTAGACCAGCTAGCGGGAGGGATGTACGAGCAGTACTTC.

V usage is TRBV15 and J usage is TRBJ1-1; the D gene is possibly TRBD1 (5 bases). Trimming stripped 4 bases from V and 10 bases from J, with 16 bases between. The CDR3 contains 13 residues. Germline values: CDR1 LNHNV, CDR2 YYDKDF (reference sequence). The CDR3 DNA is TGTGCCACCAGCACTTGGGAGGACAAACGAGCTTTCTTT. This encodes CATSTWEDKRAFF.

The chain combines TRBV23-1 with TRBJ2-3; the match to TRBD2 covers 13 bases. TRBV23-1 is given ORF status, its function remaining uncertain. Trimming removed 3 bases from V and 5 bases from J; junction bases left unmatched: 11. The length of the CDR3 is 18 residues. This CDR3 is CASSHGYTSGGGIDTQYF. CDR3 sequence (DNA): TGCGCCAGCAGTCACGGATACACTAGCGGGGGGGGGATAGATACGCAGTATTTT.

This clone was observed a handful of times. The V call is TRBV7-6, the J call TRBJ1-2, with 9 bases fitting TRBD1. The germline V gene has CDR1 SGHVS and CDR2 FNYEAQ. Trimming took 4 bases from V and 4 from J; bases not matched to a gene: 7. This CDR3 contains 15 residues. The CDR3 is CASSSRGQGAYGYTF. DNA for the CDR3: TGTGCCAGCAGCTCCCGGGGACAGGGAGCCTATGGCTACACCTTC.

J is TRBJ1-1 and V is TRBV11-3; D not certain. The germline V gene has CDR1 SGHNT and CDR2 YENEEA. The CDR3 has 14 amino acids. Trimming took off 4 bases at V and 0 bases at J, with 9 bases between the two ends. CDR3 in DNA: TGTGCCAGCAGCTACAGACCGGTGAACACTGAAGCTTTCTTT. This gives the protein CASSYRPVNTEAFF. Full variable domain (rest looked up from reference TRBV11-3 and TRBJ1-1): EAGVVQSPRYKIIEKKQPVAFWCNPISGHNTLYWYLQNLGQGPELLIRYENEEAVDDSQLPKDRFSAERLKGVDSTLKIQPAELGDSAVYLCASSYRPVNTEAFFGQGTRLTVV.

The chain uses TRBV7-9 and TRBJ2-3; D is possibly TRBD1 (7 bases). V dropped 11 bases and J dropped 4 bases, with 16 bases sitting between them. This CDR3 spans 13 amino acids. Germline CDR1 and CDR2: SEHNR and FQNEAQ (reference sequence). DNA for the CDR3: TGTGCCTCCAGGGGGGCCTGGGCAGATACGCAGTATTTT. This gives the protein CASRGAWADTQYF.

The CDR3 nucleotides are TGTGCCAGCAGCCTATCCTACGAGCAGTACTTC. Translating gives CASSLSYEQYF. The chain combines TRBV7-8 with TRBJ2-7, with unresolved D. The CDR3 covers 11 residues. In germline, CDR1 is SGHVS, CDR2 FQNEAQ. The V and J ends lost 5 bases and 1 base respectively, with 3 bases between them.

The V call is TRBV19, the J call TRBJ2-7, with D tentatively TRBD1 (6 bases). The CDR3 contains 15 residues. Germline CDR1 and CDR2: LNHDA and SQIVND (reference sequence). With 3 bases removed from V and 1 base from J, the gap between germline ends came to 13 bases. Here the CDR3 DNA reads TGTGCCAGTAGTATCGCCAGGGGTGCATCCTACGAGCAGTACTTC. It encodes CASSIARGASYEQYF.

On this clone: The same CDR3 can be traced to other DNA sequences in this sample. The CDR3 reads CASRDRGGTEAFF. CDR3 in DNA: TGTGCCAGTAGAGACAGGGGAGGAACTGAAGCTTTCTTT. This rearrangement joins TRBV19 to TRBJ1-1; 8 nucleotides align to TRBD1. CDR1 LNHDA and CDR2 SQIVND come from the germline V gene (reference sequence). The ends lost 6 bases at V and 5 bases at J; junction bases unmatched: 5. The CDR3 has 13 residues.

This clone turned up a few times. The chain uses TRBV7-2 and TRBJ2-2; a possible D gene is TRBD2 (6 bases). CDR1 and CDR2 (germline): SGHTA, FQGNSA. With 4 bases removed from V and 9 bases from J, the gap between germline ends came to 15 bases. The CDR3 totals 14 residues. Here the CDR3 DNA reads TGTGCCAGCAGCTCCTCTTCGGGGGTACGGGAGCTGTTTTTT. This codes for CASSSSSGVRELFF.

Points on this clone: Other DNA sequences in the sample encode the same CDR3. This chain uses TRBV7-2 with TRBJ1-6; no definite D call. V was pared by 5 bases and J by 7 bases, with 6 bases between. CDR3 length: 12 amino acids. Germline CDR1 is SGHTA and CDR2 is FQGNSA. CDR3 protein: CASSPGNSPLHF. The CDR3 DNA follows: TGTGCCAGCAGCCCGGGGAATTCACCCCTCCACTTT.